This T cell receptor (beta chain) was recovered during a study of T cell responses to AZD1222 COVID-19 vaccine. The assay was immunoSEQ multiplex PCR, and TCRdb's table has in-frame clones only and misses some. The sample lists approximately 70,000 clones, 75% to 90% seen once, with roughly 22% in the top ten. In this sample, this clone turned up once. The V gene lost 5 bases and the J gene lost 5 bases, with 12 bases spanning the gap. Per germline, CDR1 SEHNR and CDR2 FQNEAQ (reference sequence). The CDR3 totals 13 residues. The rearrangement links TRBV7-9 to TRBJ2-5, with no clear D. This clonotype originated in an adult in good health. This material consisted of peripheral blood, taken on day 0 of AZD1222 vaccination. The CDR3 DNA is TGTGCCAGCAGCCAAACAGTCGGGGAGACCCAGTACTTC. It specifies CASSQTVGETQYF.